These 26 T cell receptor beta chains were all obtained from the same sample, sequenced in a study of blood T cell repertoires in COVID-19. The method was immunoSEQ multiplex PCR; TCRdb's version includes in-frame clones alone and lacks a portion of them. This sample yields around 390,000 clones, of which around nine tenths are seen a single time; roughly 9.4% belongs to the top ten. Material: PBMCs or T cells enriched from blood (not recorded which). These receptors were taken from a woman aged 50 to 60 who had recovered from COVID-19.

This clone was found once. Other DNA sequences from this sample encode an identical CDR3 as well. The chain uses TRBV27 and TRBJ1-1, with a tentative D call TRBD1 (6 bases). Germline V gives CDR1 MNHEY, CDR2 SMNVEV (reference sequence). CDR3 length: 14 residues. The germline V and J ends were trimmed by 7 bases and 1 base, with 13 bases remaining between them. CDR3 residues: CASNRQGPNTEAFF. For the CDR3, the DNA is TGTGCCAGCAATAGGCAGGGGCCGAACACTGAAGCTTTCTTT.

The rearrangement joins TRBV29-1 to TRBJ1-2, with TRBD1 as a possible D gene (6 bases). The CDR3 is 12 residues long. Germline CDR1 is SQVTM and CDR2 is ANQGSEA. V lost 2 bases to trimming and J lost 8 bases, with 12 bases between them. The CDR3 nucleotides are TGCAGCGTTGAACAGGGGCTTGGAGGCTACACCTTC. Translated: CSVEQGLGGYTF.

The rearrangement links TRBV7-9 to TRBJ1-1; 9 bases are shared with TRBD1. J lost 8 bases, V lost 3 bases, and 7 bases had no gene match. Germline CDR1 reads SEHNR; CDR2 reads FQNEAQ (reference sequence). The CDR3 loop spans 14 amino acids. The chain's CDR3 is CASSLAEDRGEAFF. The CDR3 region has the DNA TGTGCCAGCAGCTTGGCGGAGGACAGGGGAGAAGCTTTCTTT.

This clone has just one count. CDR3 sequence (DNA): TGCGCCAGCAGCCAAGGGTTTCAAGGCCGGGCCTACGAGCAGTACTTC. Encoded protein: CASSQGFQGRAYEQYF. The chain has TRBV4-3 and TRBJ2-7; no reliable D call. The germline V gene has CDR1 LGHNA and CDR2 YSLEER. V was clipped by 1 base and J by 2 bases, with 15 bases between them. This CDR3 contains 16 residues.

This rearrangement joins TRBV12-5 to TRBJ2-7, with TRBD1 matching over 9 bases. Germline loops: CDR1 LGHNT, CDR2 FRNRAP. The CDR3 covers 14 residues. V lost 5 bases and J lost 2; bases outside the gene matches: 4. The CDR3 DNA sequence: TGTGCTAGTGGTCAAGACAGGGGGGCCTACGAGCAGTACTTC. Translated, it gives CASGQDRGAYEQYF.

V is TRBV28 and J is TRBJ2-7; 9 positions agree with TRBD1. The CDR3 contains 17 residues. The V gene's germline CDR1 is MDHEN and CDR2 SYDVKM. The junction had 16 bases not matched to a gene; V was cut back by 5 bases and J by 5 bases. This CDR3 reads CASSLVAPGQGVHEQYF. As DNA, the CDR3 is TGTGCCAGCAGTCTAGTCGCCCCGGGACAGGGTGTCCACGAGCAGTACTTC.

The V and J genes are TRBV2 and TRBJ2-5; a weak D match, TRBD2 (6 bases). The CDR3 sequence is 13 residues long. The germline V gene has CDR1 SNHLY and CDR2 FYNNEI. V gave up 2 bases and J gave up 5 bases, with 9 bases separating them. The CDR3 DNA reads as TGTGCCAGCAGTGAACAGGGAGGTGAGACCCAGTACTTC. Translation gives CASSEQGGETQYF.

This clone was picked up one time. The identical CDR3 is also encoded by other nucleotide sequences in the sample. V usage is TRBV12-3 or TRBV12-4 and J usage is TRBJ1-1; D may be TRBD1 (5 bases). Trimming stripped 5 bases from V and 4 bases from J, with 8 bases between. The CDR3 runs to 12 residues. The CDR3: CASSPGGTEAFF. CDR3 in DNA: TGTGCCAGCAGTCCGGGGGGCACTGAAGCTTTCTTT.

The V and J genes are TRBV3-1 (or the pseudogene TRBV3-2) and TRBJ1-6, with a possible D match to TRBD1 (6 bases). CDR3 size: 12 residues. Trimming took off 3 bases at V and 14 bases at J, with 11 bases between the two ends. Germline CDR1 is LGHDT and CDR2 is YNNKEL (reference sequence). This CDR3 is CASSQGTSTLHF. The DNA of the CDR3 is TGTGCCAGCAGCCAGGGGACATCCACCCTCCACTTT.

CDR3 nucleotide sequence: TGTGCCAGCAGCGCCGTCCCGCGTTGGGAGCAGTACTTC. It yields the protein CASSAVPRWEQYF. The chain joins TRBV27 to TRBJ2-7; D is unresolved. Germline-derived CDR1 and CDR2 are MNHEY and SMNVEV (reference sequence). Trimming took 6 bases from V and 7 from J, leaving 16 bases between them. This CDR3 is built from 13 residues.

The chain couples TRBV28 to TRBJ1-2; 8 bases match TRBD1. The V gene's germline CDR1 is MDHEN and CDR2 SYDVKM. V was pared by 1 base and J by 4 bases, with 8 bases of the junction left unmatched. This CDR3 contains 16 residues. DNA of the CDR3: TGTGCCAGCAGTTTATACGTGGGTACAGGGGGCTATGGCTACACCTTC. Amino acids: CASSLYVGTGGYGYTF.

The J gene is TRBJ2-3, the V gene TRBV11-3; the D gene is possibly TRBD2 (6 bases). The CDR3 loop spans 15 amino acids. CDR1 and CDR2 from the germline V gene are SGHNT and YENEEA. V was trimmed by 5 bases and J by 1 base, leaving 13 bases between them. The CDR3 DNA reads TGTGCCAGCAGCCACTCCCCGGGGGGCACAGATACGCAGTATTTT. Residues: CASSHSPGGTDTQYF.

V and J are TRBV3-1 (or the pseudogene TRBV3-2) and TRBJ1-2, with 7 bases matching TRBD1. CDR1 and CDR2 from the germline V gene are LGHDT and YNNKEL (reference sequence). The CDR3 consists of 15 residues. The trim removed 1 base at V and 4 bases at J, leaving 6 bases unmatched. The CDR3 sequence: CASSQVLQGGYGYTF. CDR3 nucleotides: TGTGCCAGCAGCCAAGTTCTGCAGGGGGGCTATGGCTACACCTTC.

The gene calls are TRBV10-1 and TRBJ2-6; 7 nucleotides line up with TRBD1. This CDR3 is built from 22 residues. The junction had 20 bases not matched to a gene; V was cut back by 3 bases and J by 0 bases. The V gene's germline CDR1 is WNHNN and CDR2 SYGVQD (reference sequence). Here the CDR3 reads CASSDAGTVRRLRTSGANVLTF. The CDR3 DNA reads TGCGCCAGCAGTGACGCCGGGACAGTCAGGAGGCTCCGAACCTCTGGGGCCAACGTCCTGACTTTC.

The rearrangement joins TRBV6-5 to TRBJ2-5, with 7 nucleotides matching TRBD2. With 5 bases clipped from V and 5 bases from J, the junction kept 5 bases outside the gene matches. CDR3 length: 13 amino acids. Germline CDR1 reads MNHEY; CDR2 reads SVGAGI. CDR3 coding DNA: TGTGCCAGCAGTCCCAGGGAGGGTGAGACCCAGTACTTC. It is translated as CASSPREGETQYF.

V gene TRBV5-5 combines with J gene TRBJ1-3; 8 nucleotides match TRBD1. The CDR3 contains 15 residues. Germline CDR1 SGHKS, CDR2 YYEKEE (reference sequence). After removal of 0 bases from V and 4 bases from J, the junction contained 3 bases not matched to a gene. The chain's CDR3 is CASSLGQGTGNTIYF. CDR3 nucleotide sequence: TGTGCCAGCAGCTTGGGACAGGGGACAGGAAACACCATATATTTT. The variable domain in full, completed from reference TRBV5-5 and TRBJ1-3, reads DAGVTQSPTHLIKTRGQQVTLRCSPISGHKSVSWYQQVLGQGPQFIFQYYEKEERGRGNFPDRFSARQFPNYSSELNVNALLLGDSALYLCASSLGQGTGNTIYFGEGSWLTVV.

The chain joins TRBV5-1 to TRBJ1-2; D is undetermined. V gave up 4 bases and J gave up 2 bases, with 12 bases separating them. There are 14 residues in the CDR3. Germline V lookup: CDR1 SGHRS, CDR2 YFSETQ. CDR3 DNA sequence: TGCGCCAGCAGCCAGAAAGCCGGGAACTATGGCTACACCTTC. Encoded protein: CASSQKAGNYGYTF.

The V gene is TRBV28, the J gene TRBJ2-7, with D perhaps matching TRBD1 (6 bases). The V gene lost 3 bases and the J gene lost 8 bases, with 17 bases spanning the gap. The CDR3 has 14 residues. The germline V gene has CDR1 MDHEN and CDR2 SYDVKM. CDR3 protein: CASSFPTAWDKQYF. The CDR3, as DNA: TGTGCCAGCAGTTTCCCGACGGCCTGGGACAAGCAGTACTTC. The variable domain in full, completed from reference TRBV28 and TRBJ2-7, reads DVKVTQSSRYLVKRTGEKVFLECVQDMDHENMFWYRQDPGLGLRLIYFSYDVKMKEKGDIPEGYSVSREKKERFSLILESASTNQTSMYLCASSFPTAWDKQYFGPGTRLTVT.

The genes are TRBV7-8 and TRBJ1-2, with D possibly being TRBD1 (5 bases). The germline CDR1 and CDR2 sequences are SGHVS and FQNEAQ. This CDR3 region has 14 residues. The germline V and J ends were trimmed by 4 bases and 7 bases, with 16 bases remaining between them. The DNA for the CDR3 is TGTGCCAGCAGCTCCTATGAGACAGACCCTGGCTACACCTTC. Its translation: CASSSYETDPGYTF.

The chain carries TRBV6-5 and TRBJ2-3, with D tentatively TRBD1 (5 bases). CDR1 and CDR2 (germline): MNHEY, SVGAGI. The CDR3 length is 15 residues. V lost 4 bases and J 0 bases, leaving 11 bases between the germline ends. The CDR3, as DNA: TGTGCCAGCAGTTCTGACAGCCCTAGCACAGATACGCAGTATTTT. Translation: CASSSDSPSTDTQYF.

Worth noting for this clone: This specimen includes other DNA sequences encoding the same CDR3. DNA of the CDR3: TGTGCCAGCAGTTCTGGACAGGGCCGTAATTCACCCCTCCACTTT. Translating it yields CASSSGQGRNSPLHF. The rearrangement joins TRBV28 to TRBJ1-6; TRBD1 matches at 8 bases. Germline CDR1 reads MDHEN; CDR2 reads SYDVKM. J was trimmed by 6 bases and V by 4 bases; bases with no gene match: 5. This CDR3 region has 15 residues.

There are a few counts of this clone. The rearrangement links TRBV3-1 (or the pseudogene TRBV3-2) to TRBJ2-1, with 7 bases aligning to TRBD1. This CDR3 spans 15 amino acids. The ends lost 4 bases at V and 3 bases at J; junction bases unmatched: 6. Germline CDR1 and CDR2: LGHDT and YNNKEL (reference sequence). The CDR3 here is CASSLGSGGYNEQFF. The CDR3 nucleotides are TGTGCCAGCAGCCTCGGTTCAGGGGGCTACAATGAGCAGTTCTTC.

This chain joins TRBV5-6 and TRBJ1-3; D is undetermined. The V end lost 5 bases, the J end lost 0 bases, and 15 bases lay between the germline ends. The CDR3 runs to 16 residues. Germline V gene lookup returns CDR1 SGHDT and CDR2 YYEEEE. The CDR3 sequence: CASRPFAGISGNTIYF. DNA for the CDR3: TGTGCCAGCAGGCCCTTCGCGGGGATCTCTGGAAACACCATATATTTT. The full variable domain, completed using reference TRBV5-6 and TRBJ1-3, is DAGVTQSPTHLIKTRGQQVTLRCSPKSGHDTVSWYQQALGQGPQFIFQYYEEEERQRGNFPDRFSGHQFPNYSSELNVNALLLGDSALYLCASRPFAGISGNTIYFGEGSWLTVV.

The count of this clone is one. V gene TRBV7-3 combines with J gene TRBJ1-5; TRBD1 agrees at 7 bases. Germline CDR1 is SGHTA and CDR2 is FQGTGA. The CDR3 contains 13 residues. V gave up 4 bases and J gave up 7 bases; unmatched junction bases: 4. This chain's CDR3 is CASSSTGEQPQHF. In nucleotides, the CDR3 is TGTGCCAGCAGCTCCACAGGGGAACAGCCCCAGCATTTT.

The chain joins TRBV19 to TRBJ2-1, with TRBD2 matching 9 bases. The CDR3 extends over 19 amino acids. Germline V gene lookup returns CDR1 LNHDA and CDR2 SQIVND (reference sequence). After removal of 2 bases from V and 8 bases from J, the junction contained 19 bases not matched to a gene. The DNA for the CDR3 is TGTGCCAGTAGTATAAGGTTTGCGGGGCGGGGGGGCCTCTCCCATGAGCAGTTCTTC. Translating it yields CASSIRFAGRGGLSHEQFF.

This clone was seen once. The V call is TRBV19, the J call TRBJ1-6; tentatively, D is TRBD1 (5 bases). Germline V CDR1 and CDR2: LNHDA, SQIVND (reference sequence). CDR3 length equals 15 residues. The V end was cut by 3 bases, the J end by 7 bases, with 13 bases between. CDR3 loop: CASSISQGGNSPLHF. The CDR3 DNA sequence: TGTGCCAGTAGTATCAGCCAGGGTGGGAATTCACCCCTCCACTTT.